This is a list of T cell receptor beta chains from one sample in a study of T cell changes during pregnancy in multiple sclerosis. Libraries were prepared by immunoSEQ multiplex PCR; TCRdb keeps only in-frame clonotypes and omits some of them. Among 100,000 or so clones listed, 94% were seen once. The sequenced sample was peripheral blood, obtained before pregnancy. These receptors all stem from a female donor with multiple sclerosis, enrolled in a pregnancy study. The CDR3 runs from the conserved cysteine through the conserved F or W. D genes are given only for firm matches. Not all rows give a size; the values are once, few, many and, for expanded clones, a class.

v_gene,j_gene,d_gene,abundance,CDR3nt,CDR3aa
TRBV9,TRBJ2-2,TRBD1,NA,TGTGCCAGCAGCGTCCCGGGACAGGGACGCACCGGGGAGCTGTTTTTT,CASSVPGQGRTGELFF
TRBV15,TRBJ1-4,TRBD1,NA,TGTGCCACCAGCAGAGACCAGGGACAGGAAAAACTGTTTTTT,CATSRDQGQEKLFF
TRBV7-9,TRBJ2-5,TRBD1,NA,TGTGCCAGCAGCGGGGGGGACAGGGCTCAAGAGACCCAGTACTTC,CASSGGDRAQETQYF
TRBV11-3,TRBJ2-2,NA,NA,TGTGCCAGCAGCTCTCTAGACGGCCGGAGGATGGAGACCGGGGAGCTGTTTTTT,CASSSLDGRRMETGELFF
TRBV10-3,TRBJ1-1,TRBD1,NA,TGTGCCATCAGTGATCAACCCGGGACAGGATTTTATAACACTGAAGCTTTCTTT,CAISDQPGTGFYNTEAFF
TRBV5-8,TRBJ2-7,TRBD2,NA,TGTGCCAGCAGGGGGGACAGGTGGACTAGCGGGAGCTTCAACGAGCAGTACTTC,CASRGDRWTSGSFNEQYF
TRBV14,TRBJ1-2,NA,NA,TGTGCCAGCAGCCAAGAAAGCTCCTATGGCTACACCTTC,CASSQESSYGYTF
TRBV4-1,TRBJ2-7,NA,NA,TGCGCCAGCAGCCAAGATGGGGAACTAGCATTGTTC,CASSQDGELALF
TRBV10-3,TRBJ1-1,TRBD1,NA,TGTGCCATCAGTGAGACCCCAGGGACAGGGAACACTGAAGCTTTCTTT,CAISETPGTGNTEAFF
TRBV7-2,TRBJ1-1,NA,NA,TGTGCCAGCAGACTAGGGCAGCAGAACACTGAAGCTTTCTTT,CASRLGQQNTEAFF
TRBV9,TRBJ2-3,TRBD2,NA,TGTGCCAGCAGCGTATCGAGCGGGAGAACAGATACGCAGTATTTT,CASSVSSGRTDTQYF
TRBV27,TRBJ1-2,NA,few,TGTGCCAGCAGTTTAGGGCCAACAGGGAAGCAGGGCTACACCTTC,CASSLGPTGKQGYTF
TRBV4-1,TRBJ2-6,TRBD1,NA,TGCGCCAGCAGCCAAGCCGACAGGGTTGGGGCCAACGTCCTGACTTTC,CASSQADRVGANVLTF
TRBV6-1,TRBJ2-7,TRBD1,NA,TGTGCCAGCAGTGAAACAGGGGCCCCCGGCAGCTTC,CASSETGAPGSF
TRBV4-2,TRBJ2-5,TRBD2,NA,TGTGCCAGCAGCCAGGGACTAGCGGGGACCCAGTACTTC,CASSQGLAGTQYF
TRBV7-3,TRBJ1-1,TRBD1,NA,TGTGCCAGCAGCTCGGACAGGGGCGACACTGAAGCTTTCTTT,CASSSDRGDTEAFF
TRBV6-4,TRBJ1-3,NA,NA,TGTGCCAGCAGTCCCAGTCCTGGAAACACCATATATTTT,CASSPSPGNTIYF
TRBV5-4,TRBJ2-7,TRBD1,once,TGTGCCAGCAGCTTGGCCACAGGGGCCTACGAGCAGTACTTC,CASSLATGAYEQYF
TRBV18,TRBJ2-1,TRBD2,NA,TGTGCCAGCTCACCCATCCTAGCGGGGGACAATGAGCAGTTCTTC,CASSPILAGDNEQFF
TRBV6-1,TRBJ1-5,NA,once,TGTGCCAGCAGCGCCGGTCTGGTAGGCAATCAGCCCCAGCATTTT,CASSAGLVGNQPQHF
TRBV11-2,TRBJ2-7,TRBD2,NA,TGTGCCAGCCGCCATGTAGCGGGAGGGTCCTCCTACGAGCAGTACTTC,CASRHVAGGSSYEQYF
TRBV11-2,TRBJ1-3,NA,once,TGTGCCAGCAGCTTTCGCTCTGGAAACACCATATATTTT,CASSFRSGNTIYF
TRBV9,TRBJ2-5,TRBD1,NA,TGTGCCAGCAGCGTAAAACAGGGGGGTCTTCAAGAGACCCAGTACTTC,CASSVKQGGLQETQYF
TRBV5-4,TRBJ2-2,NA,NA,TGTGCCAGCAGCTTGGAGCAGGGTAGAACCGGGGAGCTGTTTTTT,CASSLEQGRTGELFF
TRBV29-1,TRBJ2-7,NA,once,TGCAGCGTTGTAACCAGGGGAAACGAGCAGTACTTC,CSVVTRGNEQYF
TRBV9,TRBJ1-2,TRBD1,NA,TGTGCCAGCAGCGTAGAGGGAGACAGGGGTCGTGGCTACACCTTC,CASSVEGDRGRGYTF
TRBV7-8,TRBJ1-2,NA,NA,TGTGCCAGCAGCTTAGCCATCACGGGGGGAAATAACTATGGCTACACCTTC,CASSLAITGGNNYGYTF
TRBV5-1,TRBJ1-4,TRBD1,NA,TGCGCCAGCAGCCACGGGACAGCTAATGAAAAACTGTTTTTT,CASSHGTANEKLFF
TRBV9,TRBJ2-1,NA,NA,TGTGCCAGCAGCCCCCAAAAATACAATGAGCAGTTCTTC,CASSPQKYNEQFF
TRBV7-8,TRBJ1-1,NA,NA,TGTGCCAGCAGCTTACAGGGTGAAGCTTTCTTT,CASSLQGEAFF
TRBV5-5,TRBJ1-1,TRBD1,NA,TGTGCCAGCAGCTTACCGACAGGGCGGGGCACTGAAGCTTTCTTT,CASSLPTGRGTEAFF
TRBV27,TRBJ1-4,NA,NA,TGTGCCAGCAGTTCTCAGACAGCGCGAACTAATGAAAAACTGTTTTTT,CASSSQTARTNEKLFF
TRBV7-2,TRBJ2-5,NA,NA,TGTGCCAGCAGCTTGCACAGGGCCCAAGAGACCCAGTACTTC,CASSLHRAQETQYF
TRBV9,TRBJ2-1,NA,NA,TGTGCCAGCAGCGTAGGGGGTGGGGACTCCGGGCATGAGCAGTTCTTC,CASSVGGGDSGHEQFF
TRBV27,TRBJ2-1,NA,NA,TGTGCCAGCAGCACTATACTAGACAATGAGCAGTTCTTC,CASSTILDNEQFF
TRBV9,TRBJ2-7,TRBD2,NA,TGTGCCAGCAGCTACCAGACTAGCGTACCCTCCTACGAGCAGTACTTC,CASSYQTSVPSYEQYF
TRBV29-1,TRBJ2-7,NA,NA,TGCAGCGTTGAAAAGGGGCCTCCCTACGAGCAGTACTTC,CSVEKGPPYEQYF
TRBV11-2,TRBJ1-1,NA,NA,TGTGCCAGCAGCTCATTTCTAGGAGGCACTGAAGCTTTCTTT,CASSSFLGGTEAFF
TRBV27,TRBJ1-5,NA,NA,TGTGCCAGCAGTCCAACAACGCAGCCCCAGCATTTT,CASSPTTQPQHF
TRBV7-6,TRBJ2-1,TRBD2,once,TGTGCCAGCAGCCAAAGCGGGAGTAAAAATGAGCAGTTCTTC,CASSQSGSKNEQFF
TRBV2,TRBJ2-1,TRBD2,NA,TGTGCCAGCAGTGATAGGGGGACTAGCGGGATCCGGGGGAATGAGCAGTTCTTC,CASSDRGTSGIRGNEQFF
TRBV19,TRBJ2-7,TRBD1,NA,TGTGCCAGCGGACAGGGGACCTACGAGCAGTACTTC,CASGQGTYEQYF
TRBV19,TRBJ1-5,NA,NA,TGTGCCAGTAGTGTCGGTTCGAATCAGCCCCAGCATTTT,CASSVGSNQPQHF
TRBV11-3,TRBJ1-1,NA,NA,TGTGCCAGCAGCTTAGGGGGCAACACTGAAGCTTTCTTT,CASSLGGNTEAFF
TRBV7-9,TRBJ2-7,NA,NA,TGTGCCAGCAGCTCTTCGGGTAACTACGAGCAGTACTTC,CASSSSGNYEQYF
TRBV5-8,TRBJ2-2,TRBD2,NA,TGTGCCAGCAGCCATGGGACTAGCAGCACCGGGGAGCTGTTTTTT,CASSHGTSSTGELFF